This T cell receptor beta chain was sequenced for a study of blood T cell repertoires in COVID-19. At the level of the study: PBMCs, B-cell-depleted T cells, or T cells provided the cDNA or gDNA that made up the material.

Method: immunoSEQ multiplex PCR; TCRdb's copy keeps in-frame clones and lacks some. This table has tens of thousands of clones, roughly 85% appearing once. Germline lookup yields CDR1 KGHSH and CDR2 LQKENI. The CDR3 is 14 residues long. The V gene end was trimmed by 6 bases and the J gene end by 4 bases; junction bases not matched to a gene: 7. This TCR was recovered from a human donor in a cohort sampled during active COVID-19. The rearrangement links TRBV18 to TRBJ1-2; 8 nucleotides align to TRBD1. Sequenced: peripheral blood. The CDR3, as DNA: TGTGCCAGCTCCAACAGGGGGATCGTCTATGGCTACACCTTC. Its protein is CASSNRGIVYGYTF.